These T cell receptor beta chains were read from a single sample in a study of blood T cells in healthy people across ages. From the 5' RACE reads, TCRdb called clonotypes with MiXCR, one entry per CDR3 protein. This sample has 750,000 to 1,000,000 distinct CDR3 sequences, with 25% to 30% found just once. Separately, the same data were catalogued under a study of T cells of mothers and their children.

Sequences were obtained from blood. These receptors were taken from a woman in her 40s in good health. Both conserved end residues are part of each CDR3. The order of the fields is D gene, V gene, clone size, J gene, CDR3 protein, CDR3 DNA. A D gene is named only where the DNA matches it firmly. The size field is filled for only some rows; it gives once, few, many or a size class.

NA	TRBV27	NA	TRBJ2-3	CASSLEGARNTQYF	TGTGCCAGCAGTTTGGAGGGGGCGAGGAATACGCAGTATTTT
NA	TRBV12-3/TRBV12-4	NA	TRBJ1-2	CASSVVGAMDGYTF	TGTGCCAGCAGTGTCGTGGGGGCGATGGATGGCTACACCTTC
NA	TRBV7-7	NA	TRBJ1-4	CASSLSPGNHEKLFF	TGTGCTAGCAGCTTAAGTCCGGGAAATCATGAAAAACTGTTTTTT
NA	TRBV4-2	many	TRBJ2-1	CASSQETGSNEQFF	TGTGCCAGCAGCCAAGAGACGGGGTCCAATGAGCAGTTCTTC
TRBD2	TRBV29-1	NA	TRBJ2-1	CSVERAGVENEQFF	TGCAGCGTTGAAAGAGCGGGAGTTGAAAATGAGCAGTTCTTC
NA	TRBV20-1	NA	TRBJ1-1	CSATIEGINTEAFF	TGCAGTGCTACGATCGAGGGGATCAACACTGAAGCTTTCTTT
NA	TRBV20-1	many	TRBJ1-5	CSAKARVNQPQHF	TGCAGTGCTAAAGCCAGGGTCAATCAGCCCCAGCATTTT
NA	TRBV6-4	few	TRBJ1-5	CASSSDSPESNQPQHF	TGTGCCAGCAGCTCGGACAGCCCTGAAAGCAATCAGCCCCAGCATTTT
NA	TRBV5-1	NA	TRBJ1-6	CASSGHELDSPLHF	TGCGCCAGCAGTGGCCATGAGCTTGATTCACCCCTCCACTTT
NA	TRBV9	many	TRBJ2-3	CASSVGKRTASTDTQYF	TGTGCCAGCAGCGTAGGCAAGCGGACGGCTAGCACAGATACGCAGTATTTT
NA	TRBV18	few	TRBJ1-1	CASSPSPTREAFF	TGTGCCAGCTCACCGTCTCCCACTCGGGAAGCTTTCTTT
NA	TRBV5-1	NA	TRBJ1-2	CASGPGGGQNYGYTF	TGCGCCAGCGGGCCAGGCGGGGGGCAGAACTATGGCTACACCTTC
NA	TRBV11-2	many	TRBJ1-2	CASSLGGATINYGYTF	TGTGCCAGCAGCTTAGGGGGGGCCACTATTAACTATGGCTACACCTTC
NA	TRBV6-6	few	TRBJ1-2	CASSYQGREGYTF	TGTGCCAGCAGTTACCAGGGGCGGGAGGGCTACACCTTC
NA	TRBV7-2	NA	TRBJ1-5	CASSLVGSENNQPQHF	TGTGCCAGCAGCTTAGTGGGCAGTGAGAACAATCAGCCCCAGCATTTT
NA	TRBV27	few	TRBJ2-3	CASSLSLGGGTDTQYF	TGTGCCAGCAGTTTATCTCTTGGCGGGGGCACCGATACGCAGTATTTT
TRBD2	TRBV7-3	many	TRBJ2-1	CASSSLAGGSREQFF	TGTGCCAGCAGCTCTCTAGCGGGGGGGTCTCGGGAGCAGTTCTTC
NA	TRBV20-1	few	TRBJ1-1	CSARSPGSTEAFF	TGCAGTGCTAGAAGTCCGGGGTCCACTGAAGCTTTCTTT
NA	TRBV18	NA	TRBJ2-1	CASSPRNREEQFF	TGTGCCAGCTCACCTCGAAACAGGGAGGAGCAGTTCTTC
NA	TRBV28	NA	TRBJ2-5	CASSLPQDSYNEQYF	TGTGCCAGCAGTTTGCCACAGGACTCCTACAATGAGCAGTACTTC
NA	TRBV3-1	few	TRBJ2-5	CASSQDPAAQETQYF	TGTGCCAGCAGCCAGGATCCAGCGGCGCAAGAGACCCAGTACTTC
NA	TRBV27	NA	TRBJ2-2	CASRDTGELFF	TGTGCCAGCAGGGACACCGGGGAGCTGTTTTTT
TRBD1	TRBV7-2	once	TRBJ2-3	CASSYRGFEIPRPADTQYF	TGTGCCAGCAGTTACAGGGGATTCGAAATACCTCGTCCGGCAGATACGCAGTATTTT
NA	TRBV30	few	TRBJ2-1	CAWSNRVIDNEQFF	TGTGCCTGGAGTAACAGGGTAATCGACAATGAGCAGTTCTTC
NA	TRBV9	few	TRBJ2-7	CASSVRYDRSEQYF	TGTGCCAGCAGCGTACGTTATGATCGGTCCGAGCAGTACTTC
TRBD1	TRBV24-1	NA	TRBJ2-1	CATSDPAGTGGEYNEQFF	TGTGCCACCAGTGATCCGGCCGGGACAGGGGGCGAGTACAATGAGCAGTTCTTC
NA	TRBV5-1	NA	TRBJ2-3	CASSLGKVEGTQYF	TGCGCCAGCAGCTTGGGTAAGGTAGAAGGTACGCAGTATTTT
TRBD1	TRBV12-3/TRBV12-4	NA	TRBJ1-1	CASRRTGIEAFF	TGTGCCAGCAGGCGGACAGGGATTGAAGCTTTCTTT
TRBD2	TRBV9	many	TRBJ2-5	CASSISTGTSGETQYF	TGTGCCAGCAGCATCTCTACCGGGACTAGCGGGGAGACCCAGTACTTC
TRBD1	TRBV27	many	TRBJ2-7	CASSSPGTGDYEQYF	TGTGCCAGCAGTTCCCCCGGGACAGGGGACTACGAGCAGTACTTC
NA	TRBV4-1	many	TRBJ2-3	CASSQEEARTETRTAQYF	TGCGCCAGCAGCCAAGAGGAAGCTAGGACTGAAACCCGCACCGCGCAGTATTTT
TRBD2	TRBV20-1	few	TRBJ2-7	CSARSSGLAYEQYF	TGCAGTGCTAGAAGTTCGGGACTAGCCTACGAGCAGTACTTC
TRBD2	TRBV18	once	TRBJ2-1	CASSRRTSGGTWADNEQFF	TGTGCCAGCTCACGGAGGACTAGCGGGGGGACCTGGGCTGACAATGAGCAGTTCTTC